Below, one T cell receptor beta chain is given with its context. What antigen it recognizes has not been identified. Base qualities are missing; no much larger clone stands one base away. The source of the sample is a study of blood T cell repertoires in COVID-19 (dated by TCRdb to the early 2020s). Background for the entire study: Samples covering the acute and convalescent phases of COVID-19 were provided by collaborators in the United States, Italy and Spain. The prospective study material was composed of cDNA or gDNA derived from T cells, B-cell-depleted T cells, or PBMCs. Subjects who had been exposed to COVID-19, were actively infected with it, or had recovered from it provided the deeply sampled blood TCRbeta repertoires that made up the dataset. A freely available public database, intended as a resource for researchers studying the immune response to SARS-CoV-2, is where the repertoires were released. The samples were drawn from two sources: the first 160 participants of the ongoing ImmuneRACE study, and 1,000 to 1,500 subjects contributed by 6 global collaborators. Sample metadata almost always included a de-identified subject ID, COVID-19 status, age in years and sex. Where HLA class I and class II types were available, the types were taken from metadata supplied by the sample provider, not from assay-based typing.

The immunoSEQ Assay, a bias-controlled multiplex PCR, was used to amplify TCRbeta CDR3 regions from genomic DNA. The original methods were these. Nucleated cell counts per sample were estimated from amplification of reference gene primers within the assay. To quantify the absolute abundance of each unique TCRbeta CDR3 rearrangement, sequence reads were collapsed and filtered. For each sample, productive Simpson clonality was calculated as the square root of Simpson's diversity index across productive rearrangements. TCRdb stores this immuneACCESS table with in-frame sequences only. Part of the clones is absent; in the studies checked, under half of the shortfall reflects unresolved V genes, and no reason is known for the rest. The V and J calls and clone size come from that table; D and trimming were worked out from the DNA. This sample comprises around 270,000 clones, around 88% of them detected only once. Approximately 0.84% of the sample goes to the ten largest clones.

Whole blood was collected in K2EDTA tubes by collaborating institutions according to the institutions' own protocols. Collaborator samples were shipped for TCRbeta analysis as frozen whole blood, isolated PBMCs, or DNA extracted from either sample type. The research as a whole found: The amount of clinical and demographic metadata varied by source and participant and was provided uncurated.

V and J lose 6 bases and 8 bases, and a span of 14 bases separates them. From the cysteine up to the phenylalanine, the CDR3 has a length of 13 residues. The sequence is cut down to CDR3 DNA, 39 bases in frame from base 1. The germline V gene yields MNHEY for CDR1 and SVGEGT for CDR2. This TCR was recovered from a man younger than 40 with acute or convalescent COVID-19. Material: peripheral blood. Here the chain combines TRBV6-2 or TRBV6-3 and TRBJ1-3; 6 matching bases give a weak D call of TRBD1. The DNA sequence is TGTGCCAGCAGCTATACAGGGTTGCACACCATATATTTT. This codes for CASSYTGLHTIYF.